The next 29 T cell receptor beta chains were all read from a single sample in a study of T cells in Graves' hyperthyroidism and ophthalmopathy. RNA transcripts were the template for amplifying TCR beta CDR3 regions. TCR CDR3 underwent first-round RT-PCR with the HTBI primer set. From the multiplex PCR reads, TCRdb called clonotypes with MiXCR, one entry per CDR3 protein. This sample has roughly 550,000 distinct CDR3 sequences, with roughly 16% found just once. Source material: blood. Source of these receptors: a woman under 40 with Graves' ophthalmopathy.

This clonotype turned up a few times. The V gene is TRBV25-1, the J gene TRBJ2-7, with TRBD1 matching over 8 bases. Germline V lookup: CDR1 MGHDK, CDR2 SYGVNS. The junction had 5 bases not matched to a gene; V was cut back by 2 bases and J by 2 bases. The CDR3 is 15 residues long. The CDR3 sequence is CASSEGKTGAYEQYF. The DNA of the CDR3 is TGTGCCAGCAGTGAAGGGAAGACAGGGGCCTACGAGCAGTACTTC.

This clonotype has a handful of counts. The chain links TRBV4-1 to TRBJ2-7; D is possibly TRBD1 (5 bases). Germline lookup yields CDR1 MGHRA and CDR2 YSYEKL. V was pared by 1 base and J by 2 bases, with 9 bases between. The CDR3 length is 14 residues. In DNA, the CDR3 is TGCGCCAGCAGCCAAGGTGACAGTACCTACGAGCAGTACTTC. Translation: CASSQGDSTYEQYF.

This clonotype was seen at least ten times. The rearrangement uses TRBV30 and TRBJ2-1; a weak D match, TRBD1 (6 bases). With 3 bases removed from V and 3 bases from J, the gap between germline ends came to 15 bases. The CDR3 length is 15 residues. Germline CDR1 is GTSNPN and CDR2 is SVGIG (reference sequence). The CDR3 DNA reads as TGTGCCTGGAGGGAACAGGGAAGGGGCTACAATGAGCAGTTCTTC. This sequence encodes CAWREQGRGYNEQFF.

This clonotype was seen many times. The chain employs TRBV5-1 and TRBJ2-2; TRBD2 aligns across 8 bases. The trim removed 0 bases at V and 0 bases at J, leaving 7 bases unmatched. The length of the CDR3 is 18 residues. Per the germline V gene, CDR1 is SGHRS and CDR2 is YFSETQ. The DNA for the CDR3 is TGCGCCAGCAGCTTGGCCGTATTAGCGGGAACGAACACCGGGGAGCTGTTTTTT. Translation: CASSLAVLAGTNTGELFF.

This clonotype has just a few counts. This sequence joins TRBV12-3 or TRBV12-4 and TRBJ2-6; no definite D call. The V gene lost 7 bases and the J gene lost 4 bases, with 11 bases spanning the gap. CDR3 length equals 14 residues. The CDR3 reads CASTSHGGANVLTF. CDR3 coding DNA: TGTGCCAGCACCAGCCACGGAGGGGCCAACGTCCTGACTTTC.

Only a few counts were recorded for this clonotype. This chain uses TRBV18 with TRBJ2-7, with D possibly being TRBD1 (7 bases). The CDR3 has 16 residues. CDR1 and CDR2 (germline): KGHSH, LQKENI. The ends were cut back, 8 bases at V and 5 bases at J, with 25 bases in the middle. The CDR3 loop is CASSPFRTGKRDEQYF. CDR3 coding DNA: TGTGCCAGCAGTCCTTTCCGGACAGGAAAGCGGGACGAGCAGTACTTC.

This clonotype was found many times. This chain connects TRBV29-1 to TRBJ2-5; D is uncertain. With 0 bases removed from V and 1 base from J, the gap between germline ends came to 9 bases. The CDR3 runs to 14 residues. Germline CDR1 reads SQVTM; CDR2 reads ANQGSEA. Written as DNA, the CDR3 is TGCAGCGTTGAAGATCGTGACGGCCAAGAGACCCAGTACTTC. Protein product: CSVEDRDGQETQYF.

The chain joins TRBV28 to TRBJ2-7; 10 nucleotides match TRBD1. The germline gives CDR1 MDHEN, CDR2 SYDVKM. This CDR3 comprises 19 residues. Trimming took 2 bases from V and 2 from J; bases not matched to a gene: 15. CDR3 protein: CASSLRQGARLADAYEQYF. In DNA form, the CDR3 reads TGTGCCAGCAGTTTAAGACAGGGGGCGCGACTAGCTGACGCCTACGAGCAGTACTTC. The full variable domain, in which reference TRBV28 and TRBJ2-7 provide the parts outside the CDR3, is DVKVTQSSRYLVKRTGEKVFLECVQDMDHENMFWYRQDPGLGLRLIYFSYDVKMKEKGDIPEGYSVSREKKERFSLILESASTNQTSMYLCASSLRQGARLADAYEQYFGPGTRLTVT.

The V and J genes are TRBV7-6 and TRBJ2-3; 7 bases line up with TRBD1. V gave up 1 base and J gave up 1 base; unmatched junction bases: 5. This CDR3 is built from 16 residues. Per germline, CDR1 SGHVS and CDR2 FNYEAQ. This CDR3 reads CASSLGAGGGTDTQYF. CDR3 nucleotide sequence: TGTGCCAGCAGCTTAGGAGCAGGGGGAGGCACAGATACGCAGTATTTT.

The table lists this clonotype with many counts. The chain has TRBV5-1 and TRBJ2-1; 12 bases are a match to TRBD1. CDR3 length: 16 residues. J was trimmed by 7 bases and V by 0 bases; bases with no gene match: 5. CDR1 and CDR2 from the germline V gene are SGHRS and YFSETQ. Here the CDR3 reads CASSLGWGQGANEQFF. CDR3 in DNA: TGCGCCAGCAGCTTGGGGTGGGGACAGGGGGCGAATGAGCAGTTCTTC.

This clonotype was counted ten times or more. The chain is built from TRBV28 and TRBJ2-5; tentative D call: TRBD2 (6 bases). CDR3 length equals 13 residues. Looked up from germline, CDR1 is MDHEN and CDR2 is SYDVKM. V lost 6 bases, J lost 5 bases, and 13 bases lay in between. The CDR3 DNA sequence: TGTGCCAGCAGAAGTGGAGGGACGGAGACCCAGTACTTC. This gives the protein CASRSGGTETQYF. The full variable domain, completed using reference TRBV28 and TRBJ2-5, is DVKVTQSSRYLVKRTGEKVFLECVQDMDHENMFWYRQDPGLGLRLIYFSYDVKMKEKGDIPEGYSVSREKKERFSLILESASTNQTSMYLCASRSGGTETQYFGPGTRLLVL.

This clonotype showed up just a few times. The CDR3 here is CASSLVLRGASYNEQFF. DNA for the CDR3: TGTGCCAGCAGCTTAGTGCTACGAGGGGCCTCCTACAATGAGCAGTTCTTC. The chain links TRBV7-3 to TRBJ2-1; the D call may be TRBD1 or TRBD2 (5 bases each). The germline CDR1 and CDR2 sequences are SGHTA and FQGTGA. V was trimmed by 2 bases and J by 0 bases, leaving 14 bases between them. The CDR3 spans 17 residues.

This clonotype has just a few counts. This rearrangement joins TRBV7-3 to TRBJ2-3, with D unresolved. The CDR3 loop spans 11 amino acids. Germline CDR1 reads SGHTA; CDR2 reads FQGTGA. V was shortened by 5 bases and J by 7 bases, with 7 bases between the two germline ends. DNA for the CDR3: TGTGCCAGCAGCCATGGGAATACGCAGTATTTT. It encodes CASSHGNTQYF.

The table lists this clonotype with many counts. The CDR3: CASSFLGGAGAGEQFF. As DNA, the CDR3 is TGTGCCAGCAGTTTCCTCGGGGGTGCGGGAGCGGGTGAGCAGTTCTTC. The chain is built from TRBV6-1 and TRBJ2-1; 7 nucleotides line up with TRBD2. There are 16 residues in the CDR3. Germline CDR1 reads MNHNS; CDR2 reads SASEGT. V shed 5 bases and J 9 bases; nucleotides not matched to a gene: 16.

The chain employs TRBV28 and TRBJ2-7, with a possible D match to TRBD1 (6 bases). CDR1 is MDHEN, CDR2 SYDVKM, per germline. The length of the CDR3 is 13 residues. Trimming took 6 bases from V and 3 from J, leaving 12 bases between them. CDR3 protein: CASRQTGHYEQYF. The CDR3 nucleotides are TGTGCCAGCAGACAGACAGGCCACTACGAGCAGTACTTC.

V and J are TRBV5-6 and TRBJ2-4; TRBD1 might be the D (6 bases). Trimming cost V 2 bases and J 11 bases, with 17 bases left between them. The CDR3 runs to 14 residues. Germline V gene lookup returns CDR1 SGHDT and CDR2 YYEEEE. The CDR3 region is CASSFGQQKTVQYF. The CDR3 coding sequence is TGTGCCAGCAGCTTTGGACAGCAAAAAACGGTTCAGTACTTC.

The table lists this clonotype with many counts. The V and J genes are TRBV28 and TRBJ1-2, with D unresolved. The CDR3 runs 10 residues. Trimming pared 7 bases from V and 8 bases from J, leaving 8 bases between. From germline, CDR1 is MDHEN and CDR2 SYDVKM. The CDR3 here is CASMAVGYTF. In DNA form, the CDR3 reads TGTGCCAGCATGGCAGTAGGCTACACCTTC.

This clonotype showed up many times. CDR3 loop: CASSLQGNNVGYTF. CDR3 sequence (DNA): TGTGCCAGCAGTTTACAGGGGAATAATGTTGGCTACACCTTC. This rearrangement joins TRBV27 to TRBJ1-2; maybe TRBD1 (6 bases). This CDR3 is built from 14 residues. Trimming pared 2 bases from V and 7 bases from J, leaving 14 bases between. Per germline, CDR1 MNHEY and CDR2 SMNVEV (reference sequence).

The J gene is TRBJ2-7, the V gene TRBV6-2 or TRBV6-3; TRBD2 might be the D (6 bases). The CDR3 consists of 15 residues. The V gene lost 2 bases and the J gene lost 0 bases, with 11 bases spanning the gap. CDR1 is MNHEY and CDR2 is SVGEGT in the germline V gene. This chain's CDR3 is CASSYGGTSSYEQYF. Written as DNA, the CDR3 is TGTGCCAGCAGTTACGGCGGGACGAGCTCCTACGAGCAGTACTTC.

This clonotype was detected many times. The rearrangement links TRBV24-1 to TRBJ2-3; 8 bases fit TRBD1. The CDR3 is 15 residues long. CDR1 KGHDR and CDR2 SFDVKD come from the germline V gene. Germline trimming cut 9 bases from V and 3 bases from J; bases unmatched to any gene: 10. For the CDR3, the DNA is TGTGCCACCGGGGGATCAGGGGGCTGGACAGATACGCAGTATTTT. Translating gives CATGGSGGWTDTQYF.

This clonotype showed up many times. The V call is TRBV6-2 or TRBV6-3, the J call TRBJ2-6, with TRBD2 matching 7 bases. V shed 4 bases and J 2 bases; nucleotides not matched to a gene: 2. The CDR3 runs to 15 residues. Germline values: CDR1 MNHEY, CDR2 SVGEGT. This CDR3 is CASSSAGAGANVLTF. DNA for the CDR3: TGTGCCAGCAGTTCCGCGGGGGCTGGGGCCAACGTCCTGACTTTC.

In this sample, this clonotype turned up many times. The rearrangement links TRBV28 to TRBJ2-7, with no clear D. This CDR3 has 13 residues. Germline CDR1 and CDR2: MDHEN and SYDVKM. Trimming pared 2 bases from V and 3 bases from J, leaving 8 bases between. The CDR3 region has the DNA TGTGCCAGCAGTTTACTAGGGTTCTACGAGCAGTACTTC. Translation: CASSLLGFYEQYF.

This clonotype has ten or more counts. The chain links TRBV7-3 to TRBJ2-3, with 10 bases matching TRBD2. Trimming took 1 base from V and 4 from J; bases not matched to a gene: 5. In germline, CDR1 is SGHTA, CDR2 FQGTGA. The CDR3 has 16 residues. The CDR3 sequence is CASSLSPSGRSDTQYF. The CDR3 region has the DNA TGTGCCAGCAGCTTAAGCCCTAGCGGGAGATCAGATACGCAGTATTTT. The whole variable domain, filled in from reference TRBV7-3 and TRBJ2-3, reads GAGVSQTPSNKVTEKGKYVELRCDPISGHTALYWYRQSLGQGPEFLIYFQGTGAADDSGLPNDRFFAVRPEGSVSTLKIQRTERGDSAVYLCASSLSPSGRSDTQYFGPGTRLTVL.

This chain connects TRBV6-2 or TRBV6-3 to TRBJ2-3; TRBD2 agrees at 7 bases. CDR3 length: 15 amino acids. Germline CDR1 reads MNHEY; CDR2 reads SVGEGT. J gave up 3 bases and V 2 bases, and 5 bases lay outside the gene matches. In DNA form, the CDR3 reads TGTGCCAGCAGTTACGAACTAGCGCTTACAGATACGCAGTATTTT. Its translation: CASSYELALTDTQYF.

This clonotype was found many times. The gene calls are TRBV29-1 and TRBJ2-3, with a weak D call TRBD2 (5 bases). This CDR3 comprises 14 residues. V was shortened by 4 bases and J by 2 bases, with 13 bases between the two germline ends. CDR1 is SQVTM and CDR2 is ANQGSEA in the germline V gene. In nucleotides, the CDR3 is TGCAGCGTTGTTGGGCGAGGGATCACAGATACGCAGTATTTT. Protein: CSVVGRGITDTQYF.

CDR3: CASSFRHPANTGELFF. CDR3 nucleotide sequence: TGTGCCAGCAGCTTCCGACATCCAGCGAACACCGGGGAGCTGTTTTTT. The chain uses TRBV7-9 and TRBJ2-2, with unresolved D. Deletions cut 3 bases from V and 0 bases from J, with 11 bases between. Germline assignment: CDR1 SEHNR and CDR2 FQNEAQ (reference sequence). This CDR3 comprises 16 residues.

This clonotype was detected many times. CDR3 sequence reads: CASSLDRALGNNPSYNEQFF. In DNA, the CDR3 is TGTGCCAGCAGCTTAGACCGGGCCCTAGGAAATAACCCCTCCTACAATGAGCAGTTCTTC. The chain employs TRBV11-2 and TRBJ2-1; D gene unclear. CDR3 length equals 20 residues. The germline CDR1 and CDR2 sequences are SGHAT and FQNNGV. V gave up 0 bases and J gave up 0 bases, with 21 bases separating them.

This clonotype appeared many times. The rearrangement links TRBV7-2 to TRBJ2-3; 8 bases map to TRBD1. V lost 7 bases, J lost 3 bases, and 6 bases stayed unmatched. This CDR3 has 14 amino acids. Germline V gives CDR1 SGHTA, CDR2 FQGNSA. CDR3 loop: CASTYRGLTDTQYF. The CDR3 DNA sequence: TGTGCCAGCACTTACAGGGGGTTGACAGATACGCAGTATTTT.

This clonotype was counted a few times. The chain links TRBV27 to TRBJ2-1; D may match TRBD1 or TRBD2 (6 bases each). Deletions cut 5 bases from V and 9 bases from J, with 20 bases between. The CDR3 is made up of 15 amino acids. CDR1 is MNHEY and CDR2 is SMNVEV in the germline V gene (reference sequence). The CDR3 loop reads CASSPLVRGPGEQFF. CDR3 nucleotide sequence: TGTGCCAGCAGTCCCCTCGTTCGGGGGCCCGGTGAGCAGTTCTTC.